This T cell receptor beta chain was obtained from a study of shared clonotypes between healthy human individuals. For each subset, genomic DNA was distributed in equal portions over several immunoSEQ plates. Clones were read by immunoSEQ multiplex PCR, and TCRdb kept only the in-frame ones, dropping some. The sample includes about 1.9 million clones, just under 95% of them seen just once. Naive CD8 cells, CD45RO-negative and positively selected for CCR7, excluded terminally differentiated effector memory CD45RA+ cells. The CDR3 has 14 residues. Germline V CDR1 and CDR2: MDHEN, SYDVKM. Trimming took off 6 bases at V and 7 bases at J, with 16 bases between the two ends.

The rearrangement joins TRBV28 to TRBJ2-1; possible D gene TRBD2, 6 bases. What was sequenced was naive CD8+ T cells from PBMCs. The sequence derives from a man aged 18 to 29 in good health. Some clones in this sample may be carry-over from other donors' samples. Here the CDR3 reads CASRQEGRVNEQFF. CDR3 nucleotides: TGTGCCAGCAGGCAGGAGGGCCGTGTAAATGAGCAGTTCTTC.